One and the same sample provided the 3 T cell receptor beta chains below, sequenced in a study of blood T cell repertoires in COVID-19. Produced via immunoSEQ multiplex PCR; TCRdb's table is partial and in-frame only. Of roughly 100,000 clones listed, 89% are singletons. The sequenced sample was peripheral blood. These receptors were obtained from an elderly woman with active COVID-19.

The V gene is TRBV28, the J gene TRBJ1-3, with TRBD1 matching 7 bases. V shed 8 bases and J 2 bases; nucleotides not matched to a gene: 9. The CDR3 runs to 15 residues. Germline loops: CDR1 MDHEN, CDR2 SYDVKM. CDR3 region: CASRKAGTAGNTIYF. In DNA, the CDR3 is TGTGCCAGCCGCAAAGCCGGGACAGCTGGAAACACCATATATTTT.

The chain employs TRBV10-1 and TRBJ2-3, with 15 positions matching TRBD2. This CDR3 region has 17 residues. V lost 6 bases to trimming and J lost 5 bases; unmatched junction nucleotides: 9. Germline assignment: CDR1 WNHNN and CDR2 SYGVQD (reference sequence). The CDR3 loop reads CASRSGLAGGRGDTQYF. CDR3 in DNA: TGCGCCAGCAGGTCCGGACTAGCGGGAGGGCGGGGAGATACGCAGTATTTT.

The V and J genes are TRBV25-1 and TRBJ2-7; 9 bases match TRBD1. The CDR3 totals 15 residues. Germline V gene lookup returns CDR1 MGHDK and CDR2 SYGVNS. Losses at the gene ends were 4 bases for V and 7 bases for J; bases not matched to a gene: 11. The CDR3 nucleotides are TGTGCCAGCAGTGCCGGGACAGGGAAATCGCGGGAGCAGTACTTC. This sequence encodes CASSAGTGKSREQYF.